The rows below give T cell receptor beta chains drawn from one sample of a study of blood T cell repertoires in COVID-19. Libraries were prepared by immunoSEQ multiplex PCR; TCRdb keeps only in-frame clonotypes and omits some of them. The data contain roughly 160,000 clones, roughly 89% of them singletons. The sequenced sample consisted of peripheral blood. The receptor set was obtained from a woman aged 60-70 years who had recovered from COVID-19. Both conserved end residues are part of each CDR3.

J gene	V gene	CDR3 protein
TRBJ2-1	TRBV7-3	CASSLTGTGASDEQFF
TRBJ1-5	TRBV5-8	CASSYQQGLGQPQHF
TRBJ1-1	TRBV11-2	CASSLVPRGGTEAFF
TRBJ1-6	TRBV19	CASSIAARQAVNSPLHF
TRBJ2-7	TRBV3-1/TRBV3-2	CASVPRDRAYEQYF
TRBJ1-3	TRBV7-9	CASSIQVNTIYF
TRBJ1-6	TRBV6-5	CASSPRSYNSPLHF
TRBJ1-3	TRBV7-8	CASSRTYSGSGNTIYF
TRBJ2-5	TRBV9	CASSDAPGVGETQYF
TRBJ2-1	TRBV3-1/TRBV3-2	CASSQGGFGTSYSEQFF
TRBJ1-2	TRBV5-1	CASSSSRDRDGYTF
TRBJ1-6	TRBV7-9	CASSPRAGGLSPLHF
TRBJ1-4	TRBV5-1	CASSLGVGGTNEKLFF